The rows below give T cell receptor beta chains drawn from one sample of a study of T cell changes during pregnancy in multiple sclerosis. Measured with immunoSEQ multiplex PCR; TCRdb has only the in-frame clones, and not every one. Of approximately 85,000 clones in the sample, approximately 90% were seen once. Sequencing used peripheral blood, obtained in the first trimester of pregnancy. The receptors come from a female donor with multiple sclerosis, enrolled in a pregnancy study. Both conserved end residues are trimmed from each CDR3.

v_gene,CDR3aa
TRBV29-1,SVENQVGGAF
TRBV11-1,ASSIRGELGNEQF
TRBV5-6,ASSPARGGARTQY
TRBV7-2,ASSLDAGGRKLF
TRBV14,ASSQMDSRTNYGYT
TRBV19,ATRPGQGLHEQY
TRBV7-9,ASSSNWGGLNTEAF
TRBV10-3,AISERTGGQETQY
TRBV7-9,ASSSRPGQLTDTQY
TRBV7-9,ASSEGQGTNEKLF
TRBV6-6,ASRVSGGARDEQY
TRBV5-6,ASSLAGGSGANVLT
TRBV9,ASSRRFNSPLH
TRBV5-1,ASSVDGANYGYT
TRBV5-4,ASSLAGGYGAGSYNEQF
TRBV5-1,ASSSLPGTGFIRETQY
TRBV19,ASTQRRVSSGANVLT
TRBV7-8,ASSDRLARDYGYT
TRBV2,ASRTGLLNYGYT
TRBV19,ASSIATGATNEKLF